The clone carrying this T cell receptor beta chain has just a few counts. Its specificity is not known. The V gene lost 6 bases and the J gene lost 2 bases, with 19 bases spanning the gap. The CDR3 runs to 15 residues. The germline CDR1 and CDR2 sequences are SQVTM and ANQGSEA. Every sample gave at least 5 micrograms of total RNA when it was extracted. The source of the sample is a study of blood T cells in healthy people across ages. Primers used in a second PCR of about 6 to 11 cycles were a sample-barcoded 5' primer and a J-beta primer mix. Via MiXCR, TCRdb re-called the 5' RACE reads, giving one row per CDR3 protein. Of about 1,400,000 distinct CDR3 sequences listed, approximately 63% are singletons. General observations from the study: The authors considered diversity estimates from one million T cells to be underestimates.

The sequence derives from a man aged 18-30 years in good health. The source material was blood. This rearrangement joins TRBV29-1 to TRBJ2-5; D tentatively fits TRBD1 or TRBD2 (5 bases each). The CDR3 DNA reads as TGCAGCGTCGGGCCCGGGACCCCGGCACAAGAGACCCAGTACTTC. Protein: CSVGPGTPAQETQYF.